The clone carrying this TCR beta chain has just a few counts. What it binds is not known. The data derive from a study of blood T cells in healthy people across ages. A second 7 to 11 cycle PCR used barcoded and J-beta primers. TCRdb independently ran MiXCR on the 5' RACE reads; one entry per CDR3 protein. The repertoire holds about 970,000 distinct CDR3 sequences, with 51% as singletons. Researchers collected about 9.1 milliliters of peripheral blood from every single donor. From germline, CDR1 is MGHRA and CDR2 YSYEKL. Trimming removed 1 base from V and 1 base from J, with 7 bases in between. CDR3 length: 14 amino acids. General study points: Observed TCR beta diversity per million T cells went down as age went up. This fall followed a roughly linear course with age. Unsorted PBMCs prevented conclusive naive versus antigen-experienced comparison. Long-lived and aged donors differed, with more naive CD4+ cells and higher diversity in the long-lived.

Sample: blood. This clonotype originated in a woman aged 60-75 years in good health. The rearrangement uses TRBV4-1 and TRBJ2-5; D remains unclear. CDR3 sequence reads: CASSQGPVQETQYF. In nucleotides, the CDR3 is TGCGCCAGCAGCCAAGGGCCAGTCCAAGAGACCCAGTACTTC.